A selection of T cell receptor beta chains follows, all from one sample in a study of blood T cell repertoires in COVID-19. Method: immunoSEQ multiplex PCR; TCRdb's copy keeps in-frame clones and lacks some. The sample records over 150,000 clones, approximately 82% being singletons. Sequencing was done on a sample of peripheral blood. The receptors here all came from a woman older than 75 with active or convalescent COVID-19. Each CDR3 is given with its conserved first and last residue. The D gene is left open where the match is weak. A row's size may be missing; if present it is once, few, many or a size class.

J gene | D gene | clone size | V gene | CDR3 protein | CDR3 DNA
TRBJ2-7 | NA | NA | TRBV19 | CASSPSGTNEQYF | TGTGCCAGTAGCCCTTCGGGTACGAACGAGCAGTACTTC
TRBJ2-1 | TRBD1 | NA | TRBV7-9 | CASSAARGLGNEQFF | TGTGCCAGCAGTGCCGCGAGGGGGCTCGGGAATGAGCAGTTCTTC
TRBJ2-5 | TRBD1 | NA | TRBV3-1/TRBV3-2 | CASTDRGEETQYF | TGTGCCAGTACGGACAGGGGAGAAGAGACCCAGTACTTC
TRBJ1-1 | NA | NA | TRBV2 | CASSDSYPDNEAFF | TGTGCCAGCAGTGACTCCTACCCTGATAATGAAGCTTTCTTT
TRBJ1-2 | NA | NA | TRBV9 | CASSVDADSNYGYTF | TGTGCCAGCAGCGTAGATGCGGACAGTAACTATGGCTACACCTTC
TRBJ1-3 | NA | NA | TRBV5-4 | CASSLGGRGHSGNTIYF | TGTGCCAGCAGCTTGGGGGGACGGGGACACTCTGGAAACACCATATATTTT
TRBJ1-5 | NA | NA | TRBV30 | CAWSANTGADQPQHF | TGTGCCTGGAGTGCAAACACTGGGGCCGATCAGCCCCAGCATTTT
TRBJ1-2 | NA | NA | TRBV5-1 | CASSLASSDYGYTF | TGCGCCAGCAGCTTGGCCTCCAGCGACTATGGCTACACCTTC
TRBJ2-1 | TRBD2 | NA | TRBV28 | CASSSGLAGNYNEQFF | TGTGCCAGCAGCTCCGGACTAGCGGGGAACTACAATGAGCAGTTCTTC
TRBJ2-3 | NA | NA | TRBV24-1 | CATSKRGWEDTQYF | TGTGCCACCTCCAAGAGGGGGTGGGAAGATACGCAGTATTTT
TRBJ1-4 | TRBD1 | NA | TRBV14 | CASSARTGGFSTNEKLFF | TGTGCCAGCAGCGCGCGGACAGGGGGTTTCTCAACTAATGAAAAACTGTTTTTT
TRBJ1-3 | NA | NA | TRBV4-1 | CASSRRGGNTIYF | TGCGCCAGCAGCCGCCGAGGCGGAAACACCATATATTTT
TRBJ1-4 | NA | NA | TRBV18 | CASSPGHEGEKLFF | TGTGCCAGCTCACCGGGACACGAAGGGGAAAAACTGTTTTTT
TRBJ1-3 | NA | NA | TRBV9 | CASSPAGGIMDTIYF | TGTGCCAGCAGCCCCGCGGGAGGGATAATGGACACCATATATTTT
TRBJ2-3 | NA | few | TRBV18 | CASSPLGSSDTQYF | TGTGCCAGCTCACCACTCGGGAGCTCAGATACGCAGTATTTT
TRBJ1-1 | NA | few | TRBV7-9 | CASSLLGKTAGEAFF | TGTGCCAGCAGCTTATTAGGGAAGACAGCAGGTGAAGCTTTCTTT
TRBJ1-5 | TRBD1 | NA | TRBV10-2 | CASGDRILDQPQHF | TGCGCCAGCGGGGACAGGATTCTGGATCAGCCCCAGCATTTT
TRBJ2-2 | NA | few | TRBV21-1 | CASSKGGAGTNTGELFF | TGTGCCAGCAGCAAAGGAGGAGCGGGAACCAACACCGGGGAGCTGTTTTTT
TRBJ1-1 | NA | NA | TRBV29-1 | CSVGRGNTEAFF | TGCAGCGTTGGGAGGGGGAACACTGAAGCTTTCTTT
TRBJ1-1 | NA | once | TRBV18 | CASSPPSGNTEAFF | TGTGCCAGCTCACCACCGTCAGGGAACACTGAAGCTTTCTTT
TRBJ2-6 | NA | NA | TRBV9 | CASSGGPLPSGANVLTF | TGTGCCAGCAGCGGGGGCCCCCTTCCATCTGGGGCCAACGTCCTGACTTTC
TRBJ2-7 | TRBD1 | few | TRBV19 | CASSRDRGSYEQYF | TGTGCCAGTAGCCGGGACAGGGGGTCCTACGAGCAGTACTTC
TRBJ2-7 | NA | NA | TRBV6-5 | CASRSGGSSYEQYF | TGTGCCAGCAGGTCTGGAGGCAGCTCCTACGAGCAGTACTTC
TRBJ1-4 | TRBD1 | NA | TRBV5-1 | CASSPTGGGNEKLFF | TGCGCCAGCAGCCCGACAGGGGGCGGTAATGAAAAACTGTTTTTT
TRBJ1-2 | NA | NA | TRBV6-5 | CASTEGGGTYGYTF | TGTGCCAGCACCGAAGGGGGGGGGACCTATGGCTACACCTTC
TRBJ2-1 | TRBD2 | NA | TRBV7-6 | CASSRRPGLAFDEQFF | TGTGCCAGCAGCCGGAGGCCGGGACTAGCGTTTGATGAGCAGTTCTTC
TRBJ1-5 | NA | NA | TRBV6-5 | CASRETGLHQPQHF | TGTGCCAGCAGAGAGACAGGACTCCATCAGCCCCAGCATTTT
TRBJ2-5 | NA | NA | TRBV5-1 | CASSRQETQYF | TGCGCCAGCAGCCGCCAAGAGACCCAGTACTTC
TRBJ2-7 | TRBD2 | NA | TRBV6-5 | CASSYSSGRLSYEQYF | TGTGCCAGCAGTTACTCTAGCGGGAGGTTGTCCTACGAGCAGTACTTC
TRBJ2-7 | NA | NA | TRBV6-6 | CASSTGGSSYEQYF | TGTGCCAGCAGTACTGGGGGGAGCTCCTACGAGCAGTACTTC
TRBJ2-3 | NA | NA | TRBV18 | CASSPRAVSSTDTQYF | TGTGCCAGCTCACCAAGAGCGGTATCTAGCACAGATACGCAGTATTTT
TRBJ1-5 | NA | NA | TRBV2 | CASMQVRDQPQHF | TGTGCCAGCATGCAGGTGAGGGATCAGCCCCAGCATTTT
TRBJ1-1 | NA | NA | TRBV5-4 | CASSQPTGGTEAFF | TGTGCCAGCAGCCAACCGACAGGCGGTACTGAAGCTTTCTTT
TRBJ1-3 | NA | NA | TRBV6-5 | CASWSSGAGNTIYF | TGTGCCAGCTGGTCGTCCGGGGCTGGAAACACCATATATTTT
TRBJ1-2 | TRBD1 | NA | TRBV19 | CAITNASGTAYGYTF | TGTGCCATCACAAACGCCTCCGGGACAGCCTATGGCTACACCTTC
TRBJ1-4 | NA | NA | TRBV19 | CASKLNRVEKLFF | TGTGCCAGCAAATTGAACAGGGTCGAAAAACTGTTTTTT
TRBJ2-1 | NA | NA | TRBV5-1 | CASSLVPGSLEQFF | TGCGCCAGCAGCTTGGTCCCAGGGTCCCTAGAGCAGTTCTTC
TRBJ2-1 | TRBD1 | NA | TRBV18 | CASSGAGGEEQFF | TGTGCCAGCTCGGGGGCAGGGGGCGAAGAGCAGTTCTTC
TRBJ1-4 | NA | NA | TRBV28 | CASSFLQNEKLFF | TGTGCCAGCAGTTTTCTCCAGAATGAAAAACTGTTTTTT
TRBJ1-1 | NA | NA | TRBV5-6 | CASSTRGVGTEAFF | TGTGCCAGCAGCACCAGGGGAGTGGGCACTGAAGCTTTCTTT
TRBJ2-3 | TRBD1 | NA | TRBV19 | CASRDSSGTDTQYF | TGTGCCTCCCGGGACAGCTCTGGCACAGATACGCAGTATTTT
TRBJ2-5 | NA | NA | TRBV7-6 | CASSSGHIETQYF | TGTGCCAGCAGCTCCGGACACATAGAGACCCAGTACTTC
TRBJ1-2 | TRBD1 | NA | TRBV2 | CASRTGHNYGYTF | TGTGCCAGCAGGACAGGGCACAACTATGGCTACACCTTC
TRBJ1-5 | NA | NA | TRBV4-1 | CASSQDGGYSNQPQHF | TGCGCCAGCAGCCAAGACGGCGGTTATAGCAATCAGCCCCAGCATTTT
TRBJ2-7 | NA | NA | TRBV19 | CASSPSGSYEQYF | TGTGCCAGTAGTCCGAGCGGGTCCTACGAGCAGTACTTC
TRBJ2-5 | NA | NA | TRBV5-1 | CASSLNRETQYF | TGCGCCAGCAGCTTGAATAGAGAGACCCAGTACTTC
TRBJ2-7 | TRBD2 | once | TRBV3-1/TRBV3-2 | CASSQDRLAGRNEQYF | TGTGCCAGCAGCCAAGATAGACTAGCGGGACGCAACGAGCAGTACTTC
TRBJ1-1 | NA | once | TRBV2 | CASSGEMNTEAFF | TGTGCCAGCAGTGGTGAGATGAACACTGAAGCTTTCTTT
TRBJ2-2 | TRBD2 | NA | TRBV6-4 | CASRRSGANTGELFF | TGTGCCAGCAGAAGAAGCGGGGCAAACACCGGGGAGCTGTTTTTT
TRBJ1-3 | TRBD1 | NA | TRBV11-3 | CASSSGTGKGGNTIYF | TGTGCCAGCAGTTCTGGGACAGGGAAGGGAGGAAACACCATATATTTT
TRBJ2-5 | NA | NA | TRBV5-1 | CASSITGSRETQYF | TGCGCCAGCAGCATCACAGGGTCACGAGAGACCCAGTACTTC
TRBJ1-1 | NA | NA | TRBV28 | CASSNPAGVGVEEAFF | TGTGCCAGCAGCAATCCCGCGGGGGTAGGGGTCGAAGAAGCTTTCTTT
TRBJ1-5 | NA | NA | TRBV12-2 | CASRPLKAGGVRYSNQPQHF | TGTGCAAGTCGCCCCCTGAAAGCAGGGGGCGTGAGGTATAGCAATCAGCCCCAGCATTTT
TRBJ1-1 | TRBD1 | NA | TRBV5-1 | CASSRGQGAMNTEAFF | TGCGCCAGCAGCAGGGGACAGGGGGCGATGAACACTGAAGCTTTCTTT
TRBJ2-1 | NA | NA | TRBV12-3/TRBV12-4 | CASSATRKFF | TGTGCCAGCAGTGCGACTAGGAAGTTCTTC